The clone carrying this TCR beta chain was counted between two and nine times. Its antigen is not known. The sample holds other DNA sequences that translate to the same CDR3. cDNA synthesis used the whole RNA isolate, giving expressed TCRB sequences. Generated by immunoSEQ multiplex PCR, the TCRdb table keeps only in-frame clones and is missing some. The sample holds about 650,000 clones, around 12% seen once. The entry originates in a study of beta chain features in type 1 diabetes. Study outcomes and limitations: Type 1 diabetes patients showed a moderate but significant shortening of TCRB CDR3s in all four CD4+ subsets.

Trimming left V 3 bases short and J 1 base short, with 6 bases between. The CDR3 spans 13 residues. Germline CDR1 SGHNT, CDR2 YENEEA. Sequenced: naive CD4+ T cells from blood. The chain links TRBV11-3 to TRBJ1-1; D remains unclear. The sequence came from a man aged 25-40 years with type 1 diabetes. CDR3 DNA sequence: TGTGCCAGCAGCTTGGACGGGAACACTGAAGCTTTCTTT. It yields the protein CASSLDGNTEAFF.